These T cell receptor beta chains were read from a single sample in a study of monozygotic twins with inflammatory bowel disease. TCRdb re-called the 5' RACE reads and gives one entry per CDR3 protein, without DNA. This sample carries some 160,000 distinct CDR3 sequences, with about 8% going to the ten biggest clones. Specimen: blood. These receptors all stem from a human donor with ulcerative colitis or Crohn's disease, or a healthy co-twin of an affected twin (not recorded which). CDR3s include the opening cysteine and the closing phenylalanine or tryptophan.

J | V | CDR3
TRBJ1-2 | TRBV20-1 | CSASPLTGGNGYTF
TRBJ1-3 | TRBV7-9 | CASSLNPKSSGNTIYF
TRBJ2-3 | TRBV7-6 | CASSFLQETSTDTQYF
TRBJ2-1 | TRBV7-9 | CASSPMDSNEQFF
TRBJ1-2 | TRBV28 | CASSGGGGRANYGYTF
TRBJ1-5 | TRBV20-1 | CSARPSGGHNQPQHF
TRBJ2-1 | TRBV5-6 | CASSSPVDRHTNEQFF
TRBJ2-7 | TRBV7-9 | CASSQRDHYEQYF
TRBJ2-5 | TRBV30 | CAWSAIVAGGEETQYF
TRBJ2-1 | TRBV5-1 | CASSPGRGYGVNEQFF
TRBJ1-1 | TRBV5-6 | CASSLDAIGEAFF
TRBJ1-2 | TRBV20-1 | CSARPPTDNYGYTF
TRBJ2-5 | TRBV28 | CASSQGQGEETQYF
TRBJ2-4 | TRBV28 | CASSLGLAGAVIQYF
TRBJ1-1 | TRBV7-2 | CASSLSTGGTEAFF
TRBJ2-5 | TRBV29-1 | CSVEDRAGRETQYF
TRBJ2-3 | TRBV11-1 | CASSLNPPQEIWADTQYF
TRBJ2-1 | TRBV7-7 | CASSPWGQANKQYF
TRBJ1-5 | TRBV5-6 | CASSLGAPNQPQHF
TRBJ2-6 | TRBV5-6 | CASSIIGANVLTF
TRBJ2-7 | TRBV4-1 | CASSPVDRPYEQYF
TRBJ1-1 | TRBV18 | CASSPPDLNTEAFF
TRBJ1-5 | TRBV29-1 | CSVALTGTHSKQPQHF
TRBJ2-7 | TRBV20-1 | CSAPYGQPGQYF
TRBJ1-6 | TRBV20-1 | CSARLTGGNHLHF
TRBJ2-7 | TRBV20-1 | CSARVWASHEQYF
TRBJ1-2 | TRBV5-1 | CASSPDPHPSRGAENYGYTF
TRBJ2-2 | TRBV28 | CASSLASGTNTGELFF
TRBJ2-7 | TRBV11-2 | CASSSPWQGARPEGIYEQYF
TRBJ2-5 | TRBV10-3 | CAISESGLAGGSVKTQYF
TRBJ2-3 | TRBV5-1 | CASSPTAGGPPDTQYF
TRBJ2-3 | TRBV5-6 | CASSLGLAFSTDTQYF
TRBJ1-1 | TRBV29-1 | CSVEQGMGAEAFF
TRBJ2-7 | TRBV5-5 | CASSNTSHRTYEQYF
TRBJ1-5 | TRBV29-1 | CSVLQGSQPQHF
TRBJ1-2 | TRBV28 | CASSLGRGPSLKNYGYTF
TRBJ2-4 | TRBV6-1 | CASTPGALAKNIQYF
TRBJ1-5 | TRBV12-3/TRBV12-4 | CASSSPGQGPNQPQHF
TRBJ2-1 | TRBV6-1 | CASLIFRGLAGLNEQFF
TRBJ2-7 | TRBV5-4 | CASSFDKASSYEQYF
TRBJ1-1 | TRBV6-6 | CASRQKQANTEAFF
TRBJ2-1 | TRBV5-5 | CASSQSGTRQYNEQFF
TRBJ1-1 | TRBV12-3/TRBV12-4 | CASRRWGGLVDTEAFF
TRBJ2-7 | TRBV19 | CASTPQWSGTYEQYF